The rows below give T cell receptor beta chains drawn from one sample of a study of tumor-infiltrating lymphocytes in localized non-small cell lung cancer. Sequencing was performed with immunoSEQ multiplex PCR; in TCRdb, only in-frame clones are kept and a portion is missing. The sample consists of around 17,000 clones, 65% to 80% of them appearing once. What was sequenced was lung tumor tissue. All receptors derive from a human donor with non-small cell lung cancer. CDR3s include the opening cysteine and the closing phenylalanine or tryptophan. A D gene is named only where the DNA matches it firmly. Only part of the rows carry a size: once, few, many, or a class if the clone is expanded.

J: TRBJ2-1; size: -; D: TRBD2; V: TRBV30; DNA: TGTGCCTGGAAAAGACGGACTAGCGGCTCCACTGGTGAGCAGTTCTTC; CDR3: CAWKRRTSGSTGEQFF
J: TRBJ1-5; size: -; D: -; V: TRBV27; DNA: TGTGCCAGCAGTTTAGGCACATATCAGCCCCAGCATTTT; CDR3: CASSLGTYQPQHF
J: TRBJ1-1; size: -; D: -; V: TRBV6-1; DNA: TGTGCCAGCAGTGAAGCGGACAACACTGAAGCTTTCTTT; CDR3: CASSEADNTEAFF
J: TRBJ1-2; size: -; D: TRBD1; V: TRBV4-1; DNA: TGCGCCAGCAGCCAAGGAGAGACAGGGCCCTATGGCTACACCTTC; CDR3: CASSQGETGPYGYTF
J: TRBJ2-3; size: -; D: -; V: TRBV7-9; DNA: TGTGCCAGCAGCCCAGCAGTTAGCGGCCCTGATACGCAGTATTTT; CDR3: CASSPAVSGPDTQYF
J: TRBJ1-5; size: -; D: TRBD1; V: TRBV7-8; DNA: TGTGCCAGCAGCCAGGGACAGGGCAATCAGCCCCAGCATTTT; CDR3: CASSQGQGNQPQHF
J: TRBJ2-7; size: few; D: -; V: TRBV5-1; DNA: TGCGCCAGCAGCGCAGGAGTCTCCTACGAGCAGTACTTC; CDR3: CASSAGVSYEQYF
J: TRBJ2-7; size: -; D: TRBD1; V: TRBV28; DNA: TGTGCCACTGAGCCCCGGACAGGGGGCGACGAGCAGTACTTC; CDR3: CATEPRTGGDEQYF
J: TRBJ2-5; size: -; D: -; V: TRBV2; DNA: TGTGCCAGCAGGGGGGACGGTGAGGAGACCCAGTACTTC; CDR3: CASRGDGEETQYF
J: TRBJ2-2; size: few; D: -; V: TRBV18; DNA: TGTGCCAGCTCACCACCGAAAACATTACTCACCGGGGAGCTGTTTTTT; CDR3: CASSPPKTLLTGELFF
J: TRBJ2-1; size: -; D: TRBD2; V: TRBV19; DNA: TGTGCCAGTAGTGGTATAACTAGCGGGAGCAGTGAGCAGTTCTTC; CDR3: CASSGITSGSSEQFF
J: TRBJ1-1; size: few; D: -; V: TRBV7-2; DNA: TGTGCCAGCAGCTTACAGGCAGGTCAAGCATCTGAAGCTTTCTTT; CDR3: CASSLQAGQASEAFF
J: TRBJ2-5; size: -; D: TRBD2; V: TRBV29-1; DNA: TGCAGCGTTGGAGGGGCGGGAGTTGAGACCCAGTACTTC; CDR3: CSVGGAGVETQYF
J: TRBJ2-5; size: -; D: TRBD1; V: TRBV5-8; DNA: TGTGCCAGCAGCTTCAGGGGGCGACCCCAAGAGACCCAGTACTTC; CDR3: CASSFRGRPQETQYF
J: TRBJ2-3; size: -; D: TRBD2; V: TRBV4-1; DNA: TGCGCCAGCAGCCAAAGACGCGGGACTAGCGGCTTCCTTAGCACAGATACGCAGTATTTT; CDR3: CASSQRRGTSGFLSTDTQYF
J: TRBJ2-1; size: -; D: -; V: TRBV5-1; DNA: TGCGCCAGCAGCGGGGAGGGGGCGGATGAGCAGTTCTTC; CDR3: CASSGEGADEQFF
J: TRBJ1-1; size: -; D: -; V: TRBV7-2; DNA: TGTGCCAGCAGCTTTATGACGACCTCGGAAGCTTTCTTT; CDR3: CASSFMTTSEAFF
J: TRBJ1-2; size: once; D: -; V: TRBV30; DNA: TGTGCCTATACGAAACTGAGAAGGGACTATGGCTACACCTTC; CDR3: CAYTKLRRDYGYTF
J: TRBJ2-7; size: medium-sized; D: -; V: TRBV28; DNA: TGTGCCAGCAGGACCGGGACGAGCCTCTACGAGCAGTACTTC; CDR3: CASRTGTSLYEQYF
J: TRBJ1-5; size: -; D: TRBD1; V: TRBV6-5; DNA: TGTGCCAGCAGTCCACCGGGACAGGGGCGGCAGCCCCAGCATTTT; CDR3: CASSPPGQGRQPQHF
J: TRBJ1-4; size: -; D: TRBD1; V: TRBV28; DNA: TGTGCCAGCAGTAAAGGTACAGGGGGGTTAGGTGAAAAACTGTTTTTT; CDR3: CASSKGTGGLGEKLFF
J: TRBJ2-6; size: -; D: -; V: TRBV11-2; DNA: TGTGCCAGCAGCTCGCGTCAGGGTCCTGGGGCCAACGTCCTGACTTTC; CDR3: CASSSRQGPGANVLTF
J: TRBJ1-5; size: -; D: TRBD1; V: TRBV2; DNA: TGTGCCAGCAGTGCGGGAGTCGACAGGGCAGCTCAGCCCCAGCATTTT; CDR3: CASSAGVDRAAQPQHF
J: TRBJ1-3; size: -; D: -; V: TRBV5-1; DNA: TGCGCCAGCAGCTTGAGGGATGGAAACACCATATATTTT; CDR3: CASSLRDGNTIYF
J: TRBJ2-7; size: -; D: -; V: TRBV7-9; DNA: TGTGCCAGCAGCTTAGCGACCGGAGGGGGGCAGTACTTC; CDR3: CASSLATGGGQYF
J: TRBJ1-5; size: -; D: -; V: TRBV30; DNA: TGTGCCTGGAGTACCCTTCAGAAGTGGCCCCAACATTTT; CDR3: CAWSTLQKWPQHF
J: TRBJ2-2; size: -; D: TRBD1; V: TRBV6-6; DNA: TGTGCCAGCAGTCTGGGGACAGCGAACACCGGGGAGCTGTTTTTT; CDR3: CASSLGTANTGELFF
J: TRBJ2-7; size: -; D: -; V: TRBV27; DNA: TGTGCCAGCAGTTTACCAGACAGACTCTACGAGCAGTACTTC; CDR3: CASSLPDRLYEQYF
J: TRBJ1-1; size: -; D: -; V: TRBV19; DNA: TGTGCCAGTAGCATCAACCCGCAGGGAGAAGCTTTCTTT; CDR3: CASSINPQGEAFF
J: TRBJ2-2; size: -; D: TRBD2; V: TRBV9; DNA: TGTGCCAGCAGCGCTAGCGGGACCGGGGAGCTGTTTTTT; CDR3: CASSASGTGELFF
J: TRBJ2-2; size: -; D: TRBD1; V: TRBV19; DNA: TGTGCCAGTGCTACAGGGGTTCAAACCGGGGAGCTGTTTTTT; CDR3: CASATGVQTGELFF
J: TRBJ2-1; size: few; D: -; V: TRBV29-1; DNA: TGCAGCGTTGAGGCCGGGACAAACAGATACAATGAGCAGTTCTTC; CDR3: CSVEAGTNRYNEQFF
J: TRBJ2-1; size: few; D: TRBD2; V: TRBV19; DNA: TGTGCCAGTAGTATTACCGGGACTAGCAGGTACAATGAGCAGTTCTTC; CDR3: CASSITGTSRYNEQFF
J: TRBJ1-4; size: once; D: TRBD1; V: TRBV29-1; DNA: TGCAGCGTCGCGCCCCAGGGGGCAACTAATGAAAAACTGTTTTTT; CDR3: CSVAPQGATNEKLFF
J: TRBJ2-3; size: -; D: TRBD2; V: TRBV7-9; DNA: TGTGCCAGCAGCCCGGGGGGTTTGGTAGCGGGAGCAGATACGCAGTATTTT; CDR3: CASSPGGLVAGADTQYF
J: TRBJ2-3; size: -; D: TRBD2; V: TRBV5-4; DNA: TGTGCCAGCAGTAACCGGGACTACACAGATACGCAGTATTTT; CDR3: CASSNRDYTDTQYF
J: TRBJ2-7; size: -; D: -; V: TRBV6-5; DNA: TGTGCCAGCAGAAACCCCGGGACGGACTACGAGCAGTACTTC; CDR3: CASRNPGTDYEQYF
J: TRBJ2-3; size: -; D: -; V: TRBV7-2; DNA: TGTGCCAGCAGCTTAGTCACTACAGATACGCAGTATTTT; CDR3: CASSLVTTDTQYF
J: TRBJ2-3; size: -; D: TRBD1; V: TRBV7-2; DNA: TGTGCCAGCAGCCAAAGACAGGGATTATGGGCAGATACGCAGTATTTT; CDR3: CASSQRQGLWADTQYF
J: TRBJ1-4; size: -; D: -; V: TRBV15; DNA: TGTGCCACCAGGGCGAGTAGCGCAACTAATGAAAAACTGTTTTTT; CDR3: CATRASSATNEKLFF
J: TRBJ1-2; size: -; D: TRBD1; V: TRBV7-6; DNA: TGTGCCAGCAGCTTAGCGGGCAGGGGGCGCGAGGGCTACACCTTC; CDR3: CASSLAGRGREGYTF
J: TRBJ2-7; size: few; D: -; V: TRBV5-6; DNA: TGTGCCAGCAGCTTAGGTGTTTCGGGACACCGCCGCGAGCAGTACTTC; CDR3: CASSLGVSGHRREQYF
J: TRBJ2-1; size: -; D: -; V: TRBV28; DNA: TGTGCCAGCACTACTCGGTGGGATGAGCAGTTCTTC; CDR3: CASTTRWDEQFF